This T cell receptor (beta chain) originates from a study of Ad26.COV2.S vaccination and SARS-CoV-2 variants. The V end was cut by 3 bases, the J end by 7 bases, with 13 bases between. The CDR3 totals 14 residues. Germline assignment: CDR1 MDHEN and CDR2 SYDVKM. Some clones are missing from TCRdb's copy, which holds only in-frame ones; the method was immunoSEQ multiplex PCR. Altogether approximately 480,000 clones are present, around 88% being singletons, with the ten largest covering roughly 13%. Treatment of the sample: approximately 18 received Ad26.COV2.S at low or high dose, single or two shots; about 5 received placebo; per-sample allocation not given. Repertoires come from day 63 after the first vaccine or placebo injection.

The V gene is TRBV28, the J gene TRBJ2-1; D might be TRBD1 or TRBD2, each matching 6 bases. The source was peripheral blood, collected in a trial of Ad26.COV2.S vaccine versus placebo. The clonotype was recovered from a person between 18 and 65 years old who received the Ad26.COV2.S COVID-19 vaccine or a placebo. The CDR3: CASSLVRRGNEQFF. CDR3 DNA sequence: TGTGCCAGCAGTTTGGTCAGGAGGGGGAATGAGCAGTTCTTC.